This passage covers 29 T cell receptor beta chains from one sample sequenced in a study of blood T cells in healthy people across ages. With a J-beta primer mix and a sample-barcoded 5' primer, a second PCR ran about 7 to 11 cycles. TCRdb fed the 5' RACE reads into MiXCR, producing one record per CDR3 protein. Found here are hundreds of thousands of distinct CDR3 sequences, less than 40% of them singletons; the top ten hold 15%. Sequenced material: blood. All receptors derive from an elderly woman in good health.

The table lists this clonotype with many counts. The gene calls are TRBV7-2 and TRBJ2-1; D possibly corresponds to TRBD1 (6 bases). CDR1 is SGHTA and CDR2 is FQGNSA in the germline V gene. V lost 6 bases to trimming and J lost 8 bases, with 20 bases between them. The CDR3 contains 15 residues. This chain's CDR3 is CASSRAGTLFDEQFF. CDR3 coding DNA: TGTGCCAGCAGTAGAGCCGGGACACTTTTCGATGAGCAGTTCTTC.

This clonotype has only a few counts. The V gene is TRBV6-5, the J gene TRBJ1-4, with D uncertain. V was pared by 5 bases and J by 8 bases, with 24 bases between. Germline V CDR1 and CDR2: MNHEY, SVGAGI. This CDR3 contains 17 residues. DNA for the CDR3: TGTGCCAGCAGTAACAGCTGGGGAGGTCCCAGAGGAGAAAAACTGTTTTTT. The encoded protein is CASSNSWGGPRGEKLFF.

This clonotype occurred many times. The V call is TRBV11-3, the J call TRBJ2-7; 8 nucleotides agree with TRBD1. V dropped 0 bases and J dropped 6; count of bases not matched to a gene: 7. There are 15 residues in the CDR3. CDR1 and CDR2 from the germline V gene are SGHNT and YENEEA. CDR3 DNA: TGTGCCAGCAGCTTAGACCCCGGACAGGGAAGCGAGCAGTACTTC. Its translation: CASSLDPGQGSEQYF.

CDR3: CASSLQGQGFSGNTIYF. The CDR3 DNA is TGTGCCAGCAGCTTACAGGGACAGGGCTTCTCTGGAAACACCATATATTTT. The chain employs TRBV7-6 and TRBJ1-3; 9 bases fit TRBD1. Germline CDR1 and CDR2: SGHVS and FNYEAQ. The CDR3 sequence is 17 residues long. V shed 2 bases, J shed 0 bases, and the junction held 5 bases outside the gene matches.

In its sample, this clonotype was seen many times. The V call is TRBV12-3 or TRBV12-4, the J call TRBJ2-1, with 10 nucleotides matching TRBD1. The V and J ends lost 7 bases and 7 bases, in that order; junction bases with no gene match: 7. CDR3 size: 14 residues. CDR3: CASNWDRGGNEQFF. The DNA for the CDR3 is TGTGCCAGCAATTGGGACAGGGGAGGGAATGAGCAGTTCTTC.

The chain links TRBV30 to TRBJ2-7, with 11 bases identical to TRBD2. J lost 2 bases, V lost 1 base, and 4 bases had no gene match. Germline V gene lookup returns CDR1 GTSNPN and CDR2 SVGIG (reference sequence). The CDR3 consists of 15 residues. Here the CDR3 reads CAWSGLAGGTYEQYF. DNA for the CDR3: TGTGCCTGGAGTGGGCTAGCGGGGGGAACCTACGAGCAGTACTTC. Full variable domain (outside the CDR3, taken from reference TRBV30 and TRBJ2-7): SQTIHQWPATLVQPVGSPLSLECTVEGTSNPNLYWYRQAAGRGLQLLFYSVGIGQISSEVPQNLSASRPQDRQFILSSKKLLLSDSGFYLCAWSGLAGGTYEQYFGPGTRLTVT.

A remark on this clonotype: A much larger clone differs by one base, so this may be a read error. The rearrangement joins TRBV6-5 to TRBJ2-3, with 8 bases aligning to TRBD2. Trimming cost V 5 bases and J 10 bases; bases outside gene matches: 5. Per germline, CDR1 MNHEY and CDR2 SVGAGI. The CDR3 consists of 12 residues. The CDR3: CASSTGGVAQYF. In DNA form, the CDR3 reads TGTGCCAGCAGTACGGGGGGGGTTGCGCAGTATTTT.

As to this clonotype: Being one base from a much bigger clone, this may be a read error. This sequence joins TRBV6-1 and TRBJ2-1, with unresolved D. Per the germline V gene, CDR1 is MNHNS and CDR2 is SASEGT. The CDR3 consists of 13 residues. The CDR3 region is CASSEYWYNEQVF. The CDR3 DNA sequence: TGTGCCAGCAGTGAATATTGGTACAATGAGCAGGTCTTC.

The chain combines TRBV28 with TRBJ2-3; 7 nucleotides match TRBD1. CDR1 and CDR2 from the germline V gene are MDHEN and SYDVKM. The junction had 12 bases not matched to a gene; V was cut back by 6 bases and J by 6 bases. The CDR3 totals 15 residues. The CDR3 loop reads CASSPYEGARDTQYF. The CDR3 DNA follows: TGTGCCAGCAGCCCTTACGAGGGGGCTCGGGATACGCAGTATTTT.

V is TRBV20-1 and J is TRBJ2-3; tentatively, D is TRBD1 or TRBD2 (5 bases each). In germline, CDR1 is DFQATT, CDR2 SNEGSKA (reference sequence). Trimming took off 0 bases at V and 6 bases at J, with 16 bases between the two ends. The CDR3 loop spans 15 amino acids. This chain's CDR3 is CSARDPWGSSDTQYF. DNA for the CDR3: TGCAGTGCTAGAGATCCCTGGGGGTCCAGTGATACGCAGTATTTT.

This clonotype was counted only a few times. A read error may explain this, as a much larger clone is one base away. This chain uses TRBV15 with TRBJ2-7, with a possible D match to TRBD2 (5 bases). Germline CDR1 reads LNHNV; CDR2 reads YYDKDF (reference sequence). V dropped 0 bases and J dropped 7 bases, with 13 bases sitting between them. The CDR3 has 14 amino acids. As DNA, the CDR3 is TGTGCCACCAGCAGAGATCGGGGATACAATGAGCAGTACTTC. It specifies CATSRDRGYNEQYF.

As for this clonotype: A read error may be the cause here, since a much bigger clone is one base away. The CDR3 sequence: CASSDTSNTQYF. The CDR3 nucleotides are TGTGCCAGCAGTGATACGAGTAATACGCAGTATTTT. V is TRBV2 and J is TRBJ2-3, with no clear D. The CDR3 runs 12 residues. With 3 bases removed from V and 7 bases from J, the gap between germline ends came to 8 bases. Germline V gene data show CDR1 as SNHLY and CDR2 as FYNNEI.

This clonotype was observed many times. The gene calls are TRBV20-1 and TRBJ2-3, with D perhaps being TRBD1 or TRBD2 (6 bases each). The V and J ends lost 1 base and 6 bases respectively, with 14 bases between them. CDR1 DFQATT and CDR2 SNEGSKA come from the germline V gene (reference sequence). This CDR3 is 14 amino acids long. CDR3 protein: CSARAPGAWDTQYF. In DNA, the CDR3 is TGCAGTGCTAGAGCCCCGGGGGCTTGGGATACGCAGTATTTT.

J is TRBJ1-6 and V is TRBV12-3 or TRBV12-4; possibly TRBD1 for D (6 bases). Trimming took 7 bases from V and 4 from J, leaving 11 bases between them. The CDR3 sequence is 14 residues long. The chain's CDR3 is CASTSGQYNSPLHF. The CDR3 DNA reads as TGTGCCAGCACCTCGGGACAATATAATTCACCCCTCCACTTT.

As concerns this clonotype: One end of the junction fails to match germline, which may point to a read error. The chain has TRBV7-8 and TRBJ2-6, with 8 nucleotides matching TRBD1. The CDR3 is 16 amino acids. CDR1 is SGHVS and CDR2 is FQNEAQ in the germline V gene. CDR3 protein: CASSAYRGSGADVPTF. The CDR3 bases are TGTGCCAGCAGCGCATACAGGGGGTCTGGGGCCGACGTCCCGACTTTC.

The chain employs TRBV5-5 and TRBJ2-7; 14 bases align to TRBD2. There are 15 residues in the CDR3. The V segment lost 4 bases and the J segment 7 bases; nucleotides outside the gene matches: 7. Germline V gene lookup returns CDR1 SGHKS and CDR2 YYEKEE (reference sequence). CDR3 loop: CASSRTSGGTGEQYF. In DNA form, the CDR3 reads TGTGCCAGCAGCCGGACTAGCGGGGGGACCGGGGAGCAGTACTTC. Combining the CDR3 with reference TRBV5-5 and TRBJ2-7 gives the whole variable domain DAGVTQSPTHLIKTRGQQVTLRCSPISGHKSVSWYQQVLGQGPQFIFQYYEKEERGRGNFPDRFSARQFPNYSSELNVNALLLGDSALYLCASSRTSGGTGEQYFGPGTRLTVT.

This sequence joins TRBV7-3 and TRBJ1-1, with 7 bases that match TRBD1. V lost 5 bases, J lost 4 bases, and 13 bases stayed unmatched. Germline loops: CDR1 SGHTA, CDR2 FQGTGA. The CDR3 has 16 amino acids. For the CDR3, the DNA is TGTGCCAGCAGCCAAGACAGGGTAACGGCTGGCACTGAAGCTTTCTTT. As protein: CASSQDRVTAGTEAFF.

Note on this clonotype: A much larger clone sits a single nucleotide away, making a read error possible. This rearrangement joins TRBV20-1 to TRBJ1-4; D gene unclear. This CDR3 has 15 amino acids. The germline V gene encodes CDR1 DFQATT and CDR2 SNEGSKA (reference sequence). In DNA, the CDR3 is TGCAGTGCCCTTAGTTGGTTTTCCGGGAATGAAAAACGGTTTTTT. Residues: CSALSWFSGNEKRFF.

V usage is TRBV20-1 and J usage is TRBJ2-1; TRBD2 agrees at 7 bases. The trim removed 6 bases at V and 13 bases at J, leaving 12 bases unmatched. CDR1 is DFQATT, CDR2 SNEGSKA, per germline (reference sequence). The CDR3 is 12 residues long. CDR3 in amino acids: CSAPGGKDSQFF. The CDR3 coding sequence is TGCAGTGCCCCGGGGGGTAAAGATAGCCAGTTCTTC.

This clonotype was seen many times. The chain joins TRBV5-1 to TRBJ2-7; D unclear. Germline values: CDR1 SGHRS, CDR2 YFSETQ. Trimming left V 0 bases short and J 4 bases short, with 8 bases between. CDR3 length equals 13 residues. The CDR3 sequence is CASSLEVGYEQYF. The CDR3 nucleotides read TGCGCCAGCAGCTTGGAGGTGGGTTACGAGCAGTACTTC.

This clonotype occurred many times. The junction shows a germline mismatch at one end, possibly a read error. The chain links TRBV5-1 to TRBJ1-1; possibly TRBD1 for D (5 bases). This CDR3 spans 13 amino acids. Germline CDR1 SGHRS, CDR2 YFSETQ. CDR3 sequence reads: CASSPRGDTEAFF. In nucleotides, the CDR3 is TGTGCCAGCAGTCCTAGGGGCGACACTGAAGCTTTCTTT.

There are many counts of this clonotype. The V call is TRBV5-1, the J call TRBJ2-7; 8 nucleotides align to TRBD1. CDR1 is SGHRS, CDR2 YFSETQ, per germline. V lost 4 bases to trimming and J lost 0 bases; unmatched junction nucleotides: 9. CDR3 size: 16 residues. This CDR3 is CASSRGSGTGSYEQYF. The CDR3 DNA follows: TGCGCCAGCAGCCGAGGGTCGGGGACAGGCTCCTACGAGCAGTACTTC.

Points on this clonotype: A read error may account for a junction end that differs from germline. J is TRBJ2-7 and V is TRBV6-1; a possible D gene is TRBD1 (5 bases). From germline, CDR1 is MNHNS and CDR2 SASEGT. The CDR3 is 13 amino acids. The CDR3 region is CACRAASYNEQYF. The CDR3 DNA reads TGTGCCTGCAGGGCCGCCTCCTACAATGAGCAGTACTTC.

The genes are TRBV28 and TRBJ1-1; unclear D gene. The germline CDR1 and CDR2 sequences are MDHEN and SYDVKM. The CDR3 has 14 amino acids. The ends were cut back, 2 bases at V and 4 bases at J, with 11 bases in the middle. Here the CDR3 reads CASSLPGRATEAFF. The CDR3 DNA reads as TGTGCCAGCAGTTTACCTGGGAGGGCCACTGAAGCTTTCTTT. Using reference TRBV28 and TRBJ1-1 for the parts outside the CDR3, the full variable domain is DVKVTQSSRYLVKRTGEKVFLECVQDMDHENMFWYRQDPGLGLRLIYFSYDVKMKEKGDIPEGYSVSREKKERFSLILESASTNQTSMYLCASSLPGRATEAFFGQGTRLTVV.

This clonotype was picked up many times. The chain recombines TRBV7-2 with TRBJ1-2; unclear D gene. V gave up 5 bases and J gave up 0 bases, with 13 bases separating them. There are 15 residues in the CDR3. Germline lookup yields CDR1 SGHTA and CDR2 FQGNSA. The CDR3 here is CASSPRLMSNYGYTF. CDR3 DNA sequence: TGTGCCAGCAGCCCCCGTCTAATGTCTAACTATGGCTACACCTTC. The full variable domain, completed using reference TRBV7-2 and TRBJ1-2, is GAGVSQSPSNKVTEKGKDVELRCDPISGHTALYWYRQSLGQGLEFLIYFQGNSAPDKSGLPSDRFSAERTGGSVSTLTIQRTQQEDSAVYLCASSPRLMSNYGYTFGSGTRLTVV.

This clonotype appeared many times. The chain combines TRBV11-2 with TRBJ2-7; 8 nucleotides agree with TRBD1. The CDR3 contains 14 residues. Losses at the gene ends were 5 bases for V and 7 bases for J; bases not matched to a gene: 10. Germline V lookup: CDR1 SGHAT, CDR2 FQNNGV. This chain's CDR3 is CASSLGQGLREQYF. The CDR3 DNA reads as TGTGCCAGCAGCCTCGGACAGGGTTTAAGGGAGCAGTACTTC.

This clonotype was counted a few times. This sequence joins TRBV20-1 and TRBJ1-6, with no clear D. Between the trimmed V and J ends, which lost 4 bases and 7 bases, there was a span of 17 bases. CDR1 is DFQATT and CDR2 is SNEGSKA in the germline V gene (reference sequence). The CDR3 is made up of 15 amino acids. This CDR3 reads CSATIRGLGNSPLHF. CDR3 DNA: TGCAGTGCTACTATCCGCGGGCTTGGGAATTCACCCCTCCACTTT.

This clonotype has ten or more counts. The chain employs TRBV11-2 and TRBJ2-5; TRBD2 agrees at 9 bases. V lost 5 bases to trimming and J lost 1 base; unmatched junction nucleotides: 5. This CDR3 spans 15 amino acids. Per germline, CDR1 SGHAT and CDR2 FQNNGV. CDR3 amino acids: CASSLAGTVQETQYF. CDR3 nucleotides: TGTGCCAGCAGCCTAGCGGGGACTGTCCAAGAGACCCAGTACTTC. Combining the CDR3 with reference TRBV11-2 and TRBJ2-5 gives the whole variable domain EAGVAQSPRYKIIEKRQSVAFWCNPISGHATLYWYQQILGQGPKLLIQFQNNGVVDDSQLPKDRFSAERLKGVDSTLKIQPAKLEDSAVYLCASSLAGTVQETQYFGPGTRLLVL.

The sample holds a few counts of this clonotype. One end of the junction is discordant with germline, which a read error may explain. V usage is TRBV7-9 and J usage is TRBJ2-1; 11 bases are shared with TRBD2. Germline V lookup: CDR1 SEHNR, CDR2 FQNEAQ (reference sequence). CDR3 length equals 19 residues. The CDR3 loop is CASSSQMVAGGRFDNGQFF. CDR3 bases: TGTGCCAGCAGCTCCCAGATGGTAGCGGGGGGGCGGTTCGACAATGGGCAGTTCTTC.